This T cell receptor beta chain is from a study of glioma-infiltrating T cells. Findings and limits, study-wide: Non-neoplastic patients had below-expected tissue-blood divergence, while all gliomas exceeded expectation. CDR3 overlap between tissue and blood was very small.

This clonotype was detected ten times or more. As yet, its antigen is unknown. Using RNA template, CDR3s of TCR alpha and beta were amplified with iRepertoire arm-PCR. One-step reverse transcription and amplification started from approximately 100-400 ng of tissue mRNA or PBMC total RNA. Via MiXCR, TCRdb re-called the multiplex PCR reads, giving one row per CDR3 protein. The top ten hold roughly a quarter of the sample, which has under 150,000 distinct CDR3 sequences, 20% to 25% seen once. Between the trimmed V and J ends, which lost 6 bases and 0 bases, there was a span of 13 bases. CDR1 and CDR2 from the germline V gene are LNHDA and SQIVND (reference sequence). CDR3 length: 15 residues.

Material: glioma tissue, nonneoplastic brain tissue, or PBMCs (not recorded which). The source is a human donor with low-grade glioma or glioblastoma, undergoing nonglioma brain surgery, or in good health (not recorded which). The rearrangement joins TRBV19 to TRBJ2-3; no firm D call. The CDR3 bases are TGTGCCAGTAGCAACCGTAGCTGGAGCACAGATACGCAGTATTTT. Protein product: CASSNRSWSTDTQYF.